This T cell receptor beta chain was sequenced during a study of molecular identifiers for immune sequencing clone quantification. Study in general: Replicate experiments divided RNA from around 20,000 or 100,000 naive CD8 cells into five parts and sequenced four.

This clonotype was seen only a few times. This CDR3 comprises 17 residues. Germline CDR1 ENHRY, CDR2 SYGVKD. Unmatched junction bases numbered 10, after V lost 3 bases and J lost 4 bases. Libraries of bulk TCR were made by previously described methods (with listed TCR primers). TCRdb used MiXCR to reprocess the PCR reads, holding one entry per CDR3 protein. The data hold 400,000 to 600,000 distinct CDR3 sequences, with about a fifth observed a single time. The authors gated naive CD8 T cells as CD8+CD4-CCR7+CD45RA+ for sorting. The receptor was isolated from a human donor in good health. Some libraries in this study had Jurkat cell RNA spiked in. The V call is TRBV10-3, the J call TRBJ1-5; the match to TRBD1 covers 9 bases. Input material: naive CD8+ T cells from blood, with Jurkat cell RNA spiked in. The sample's subset: FACS-sorted CD8+CD4-CCR7+CD45RA+ naive T cells. The CDR3 DNA reads TGTGCCATCAGTGATCCGAAACAGGGGGCTCTAAATCAGCCCCAGCATTTT. Its translation: CAISDPKQGALNQPQHF.